This T cell receptor beta chain was observed in a study of blood T cell repertoires in COVID-19. Germline lookup yields CDR1 WSHSY and CDR2 SAAADI. This CDR3 is 12 amino acids long. V was trimmed by 6 bases and J by 4 bases, leaving 7 bases between them. Sequencing used immunoSEQ multiplex PCR; TCRdb keeps in-frame clones, though not all of them. This table holds about 270,000 clones, roughly 86% found once. Material for sequencing was peripheral blood. The clonotype comes from a man aged 35 to 55 with active or convalescent COVID-19. This rearrangement joins TRBV10-2 to TRBJ2-1, with D possibly matching TRBD1 (6 bases). The CDR3 DNA reads as TGCGCCAGCAGAGGACAGTACAATGAGCAGTTCTTC. As protein: CASRGQYNEQFF.